Listed below are T cell receptor beta chains from one sample, sequenced in a study of OX40 agonist ivuxolimab in advanced cancers. Produced via immunoSEQ multiplex PCR; TCRdb's table is partial and in-frame only. Found here are about 80,000 clones, around nine tenths of them singletons; the top ten hold 0.32%. The sample was CD4+ or CD8+ T cells sorted from blood, taken in a trial of the OX40 agonist ivuxolimab. These receptors were obtained from an adult with an advanced solid tumor such as melanoma, head and neck, liver or kidney cancer. Both conserved end residues are part of each CDR3. The order of the fields is V gene, J gene, D gene, CDR3 protein. D genes are given only for firm matches.

v_call: TRBV28; j_call: TRBJ2-7; d_call: NA; cdr3_aa: CASSSRTNEQYF
v_call: TRBV29-1; j_call: TRBJ1-2; d_call: NA; cdr3_aa: CSVGVANYGYTF
v_call: TRBV28; j_call: TRBJ2-1; d_call: TRBD2; cdr3_aa: CASSSVSGGRNEQFF
v_call: TRBV6-1; j_call: TRBJ1-4; d_call: TRBD1; cdr3_aa: CASSEGTGVEKLFF
v_call: TRBV5-1; j_call: TRBJ1-5; d_call: NA; cdr3_aa: CASSPVPNQPQHF
v_call: TRBV6-1; j_call: TRBJ1-3; d_call: TRBD1; cdr3_aa: CASSEALSGQGARNTIYF
v_call: TRBV18; j_call: TRBJ1-2; d_call: TRBD1; cdr3_aa: CASSPSRGRAGYTF
v_call: TRBV5-1; j_call: TRBJ2-1; d_call: TRBD1; cdr3_aa: CASSLGQGINEQFF
v_call: TRBV5-4; j_call: TRBJ2-1; d_call: NA; cdr3_aa: CASSFLVNNEQFF
v_call: TRBV9; j_call: TRBJ1-2; d_call: NA; cdr3_aa: CASSVRAEPNYGYTF
v_call: TRBV9; j_call: TRBJ1-3; d_call: NA; cdr3_aa: CASSVEGREGNTIYF
v_call: TRBV19; j_call: TRBJ1-1; d_call: NA; cdr3_aa: CASSISGTNKRGSEAFF
v_call: TRBV25-1; j_call: TRBJ2-1; d_call: NA; cdr3_aa: CASSERSGKNEQFF
v_call: TRBV6-5; j_call: TRBJ2-1; d_call: TRBD2; cdr3_aa: CASSYSSTGGGEQFF
v_call: TRBV4-3; j_call: TRBJ2-4; d_call: NA; cdr3_aa: CASSSGQTTTLDIQYF
v_call: TRBV21-1; j_call: TRBJ2-7; d_call: NA; cdr3_aa: CASTLDRDHEQYF
v_call: TRBV28; j_call: TRBJ1-1; d_call: NA; cdr3_aa: CASSLDSLNTEAFF
v_call: TRBV6-6; j_call: TRBJ1-3; d_call: TRBD1; cdr3_aa: CASSLTGRFGNTIYF
v_call: TRBV28; j_call: TRBJ1-5; d_call: NA; cdr3_aa: CASRMGGTQPQHF
v_call: TRBV4-1; j_call: TRBJ2-1; d_call: NA; cdr3_aa: CASSQDSVDEQFF
v_call: TRBV7-2; j_call: TRBJ1-1; d_call: NA; cdr3_aa: CASSLVNTEAFF
v_call: TRBV29-1; j_call: TRBJ1-2; d_call: NA; cdr3_aa: CSVGPTAFVLNYGYTF
v_call: TRBV5-1; j_call: TRBJ1-3; d_call: NA; cdr3_aa: CASSLEAFVSGNTIYF
v_call: TRBV7-6; j_call: TRBJ1-4; d_call: TRBD1; cdr3_aa: CASSPQGGGKLFF
v_call: TRBV9; j_call: TRBJ1-5; d_call: NA; cdr3_aa: CASSVDGGQPQHF
v_call: TRBV5-4; j_call: TRBJ2-2; d_call: NA; cdr3_aa: CASSIPTGRTGELFF
v_call: TRBV27; j_call: TRBJ2-6; d_call: NA; cdr3_aa: CASSLSGANVLTF
v_call: TRBV5-6; j_call: TRBJ2-1; d_call: NA; cdr3_aa: CASSLIFRREQFF
v_call: TRBV7-2; j_call: TRBJ2-7; d_call: TRBD1; cdr3_aa: CASSQTTGGYEQYF
v_call: TRBV6-5; j_call: TRBJ1-1; d_call: NA; cdr3_aa: CASIGRNTEAFF
v_call: TRBV6-1; j_call: TRBJ2-5; d_call: NA; cdr3_aa: CASERNSRGQETQYF
v_call: TRBV5-1; j_call: TRBJ2-3; d_call: TRBD2; cdr3_aa: CASSFSGRREDTQYF
v_call: TRBV25-1; j_call: TRBJ1-1; d_call: TRBD1; cdr3_aa: CASMQGGMDNTEAFF
v_call: TRBV11-3; j_call: TRBJ1-1; d_call: NA; cdr3_aa: CASSLRRGYEAFF
v_call: TRBV5-1; j_call: TRBJ1-1; d_call: TRBD1; cdr3_aa: CASRLRTGTGDTEAFF
v_call: TRBV19; j_call: TRBJ1-1; d_call: NA; cdr3_aa: CATSEETGRNTEAFF
v_call: TRBV6-5; j_call: TRBJ1-3; d_call: NA; cdr3_aa: CASSRGRTSGNTIYF